This T cell receptor (beta chain) was found in a study of cytomegalovirus exposure and HLA in healthy donors. General study points: Most TCR sequences were seen very rarely across donors, but some public TCRs occurred in many. That first-cohort TCR clusters tended to co-occur in the 90 to 150 validation repertoires was found in a later analysis.

This CDR3 has 13 amino acids. The germline gives CDR1 MDHEN, CDR2 SYDVKM. V was clipped by 2 bases and J by 4 bases, with 6 bases between them. Concerning this clone itself: What it binds is unknown.

Clones were sequenced by immunoSEQ multiplex PCR, and TCRdb holds only the in-frame ones, with some missing. The repertoire has some 70,000 clones, 75% to 90% of them found once; the top ten carry around 1.7%. Sequences were obtained from PBMCs. The chain uses TRBV28 and TRBJ2-1; D is unclear. This sequence was found in a woman between 18 and 29 years old in good health and CMV-seronegative. The CDR3 protein is CASSLVTYNEQFF. CDR3 coding DNA: TGTGCCAGCAGTTTAGTCACATACAATGAGCAGTTCTTC.